These 11 T cell receptor beta chains came from one sample sequenced in a study of regulatory T cells in long-lasting Graves disease. Time point described: persistent/refractory GD, antithyroid drugs over 5 years with positive TRAb. With RNA extracted from PBMCs as input, the TCR library was made. iRepertoire HTBI primers and Arm-PCR of CDR3 regions built TCR beta libraries. TCRdb fed the multiplex PCR reads into MiXCR, producing one record per CDR3 protein. Among roughly 450,000 distinct CDR3 sequences listed, around a quarter were seen once. The sequencing used peripheral blood mononuclear cells (PBMCs), collected when the disease was refractory, from a patient treated with antithyroid drugs. These receptors were taken from a female donor with Graves disease.

V gene TRBV7-2 combines with J gene TRBJ2-7, with 11 bases fitting TRBD2. Germline assignment: CDR1 SGHTA and CDR2 FQGNSA. V lost 5 bases and J lost 2; bases outside the gene matches: 17. This CDR3 has 19 amino acids. The CDR3: CASSGPLSGLAGGTYEQYF. The CDR3 DNA sequence: TGTGCCAGCAGCGGGCCCCTCTCCGGTCTAGCGGGGGGAACCTACGAGCAGTACTTC.

A single count supports this clonotype. The chain is built from TRBV5-1 and TRBJ1-1; 7 bases agree with TRBD1. The CDR3 spans 14 residues. Germline trimming cut 6 bases from V and 5 bases from J; bases unmatched to any gene: 10. Per the germline V gene, CDR1 is SGHRS and CDR2 is YFSETQ. CDR3 protein: CASNNRGEVTEAFF. Here the CDR3 DNA reads TGCGCCAGCAATAACAGGGGTGAGGTGACTGAAGCTTTCTTT.

This clonotype was seen many times. The rearrangement uses TRBV11-3 and TRBJ2-5, with a tentative D call TRBD2 (5 bases). Germline-derived CDR1 and CDR2 are SGHNT and YENEEA. V shed 5 bases and J shed 1 base, with 8 bases lying between them. The length of the CDR3 is 13 residues. CDR3 nucleotides: TGTGCCAGCAGCCGTAGCGTCCAAGAGACCCAGTACTTC. Amino acid sequence: CASSRSVQETQYF.

The chain couples TRBV20-1 to TRBJ2-3; 10 bases align to TRBD2. The germline V gene encodes CDR1 DFQATT and CDR2 SNEGSKA (reference sequence). The V gene end was trimmed by 5 bases and the J gene end by 4 bases; junction bases not matched to a gene: 6. The CDR3 runs to 14 residues. CDR3 in amino acids: CSAPSGSRPDTQYF. The CDR3 bases are TGCAGTGCTCCTAGCGGGAGCCGCCCAGATACGCAGTATTTT.

The gene calls are TRBV19 and TRBJ1-4; the D is unclear. Trimming removed 7 bases from V and 4 bases from J, with 22 bases in between. The CDR3 covers 17 residues. Germline CDR1 is LNHDA and CDR2 is SQIVND (reference sequence). The CDR3 DNA reads TGTGCCAGTATAAGCACCGCCAGGCGACACTTTAATGAAAAACTGTTTTTT. Encoded protein: CASISTARRHFNEKLFF.

This clonotype was recorded many times. V usage is TRBV2 and J usage is TRBJ2-7; TRBD1 matches 10 bases. Looked up from germline, CDR1 is SNHLY and CDR2 is FYNNEI. The CDR3 extends over 14 amino acids. The V and J ends lost 6 bases and 4 bases, in that order; junction bases with no gene match: 6. The DNA for the CDR3 is TGTGCCAGCAGCGCCGGGACAGGGGTTTACGAGCAGTACTTC. This encodes CASSAGTGVYEQYF.

This clonotype has at least ten counts. V gene TRBV20-1 combines with J gene TRBJ2-5; unclear D gene. Trimming took 4 bases from V and 4 from J, leaving 19 bases between them. The CDR3 spans 15 residues. Per the germline V gene, CDR1 is DFQATT and CDR2 is SNEGSKA (reference sequence). CDR3 amino acids: CSAMAPDPWGETQYF. The CDR3 bases are TGCAGTGCTATGGCCCCGGACCCATGGGGAGAGACCCAGTACTTC.

V gene TRBV7-8 combines with J gene TRBJ1-4, with 10 bases fitting TRBD1. With V trimmed by 5 bases and J by 10 bases, 13 bases remained unmatched. Germline V lookup: CDR1 SGHVS, CDR2 FQNEAQ. This CDR3 has 16 residues. CDR3 loop: CASSPLSDRGRGKLFF. The CDR3 coding sequence is TGTGCCAGCAGCCCCTTATCAGACAGGGGGCGCGGAAAACTGTTTTTT.

The J gene is TRBJ2-7, the V gene TRBV29-1, with D unclear. V was cut by 6 bases and J by 6 bases, with 15 bases left in between. In germline, CDR1 is SQVTM, CDR2 ANQGSEA. The CDR3 has 12 amino acids. The DNA of the CDR3 is TGCAGCGTCGCGAACTCACTCGCCGAGCAGTACTTC. Encoded protein: CSVANSLAEQYF.

The V and J genes are TRBV6-9 and TRBJ2-1, with 9 nucleotides matching TRBD2. From germline, CDR1 is MNHGY and CDR2 SVAAGI. This CDR3 spans 14 amino acids. The V and J ends lost 6 bases and 9 bases, in that order; junction bases with no gene match: 9. CDR3 sequence: CASRYTGTSREQFF. The DNA of the CDR3 is TGTGCCAGCAGATATACCGGGACTAGCCGTGAGCAGTTCTTC.

The CDR3 bases are TGTGCCAGCAGTTTTTTGTCTGTTAGGACCCGAGGGCAGTACTTC. This translates into CASSFLSVRTRGQYF. The rearrangement joins TRBV28 to TRBJ2-7; D not resolved. The V gene lost 3 bases and the J gene lost 9 bases, with 21 bases spanning the gap. The germline V gene encodes CDR1 MDHEN and CDR2 SYDVKM. CDR3 length equals 15 residues.